One TCR beta chain is described in this entry. Its antigen remains unidentified. PCR amplification relied on 60 Vbeta primers (plus 13 Jbeta primers). Sequencing was performed with immunoSEQ multiplex PCR; in TCRdb, only in-frame clones are kept and a portion is missing. This sample's clone table lists 160,000 or so clones. Germline CDR1 LNHNV, CDR2 YYDKDF (reference sequence). CDR3 length: 14 residues. Germline trimming cut 5 bases from V and 3 bases from J; bases unmatched to any gene: 7. This entry is derived from a study of cytomegalovirus exposure and HLA in healthy donors. Study-wide background: The 120 million or so unique TCR beta sequences, from some 170 million T cells, were found by an earlier analysis. Most genotyped donors, approximately 81% of around 370, had Caucasian-associated genetic ancestry.

Overall study findings and caveats: With later analysis, a missense DCLRE1C variant became linked to TCR beta V- and J-gene trimming. Rare TCR sequences dominated, though some public TCRs recurred in many donors.

Material: PBMCs. The chain uses TRBV15 and TRBJ2-7, with 7 bases fitting TRBD1. The TCR originated in a man younger than 45 in good health and CMV-seronegative. The CDR3 sequence is CATSAPTGDYEQYF. The CDR3, as DNA: TGTGCCACCAGCGCACCTACAGGGGACTACGAGCAGTACTTC. The whole variable domain, remainder taken from reference TRBV15 and TRBJ2-7, is DAMVIQNPRYQVTQFGKPVTLSCSQTLNHNVMYWYQQKSSQAPKLLFHYYDKDFNNEADTPDNFQSRRPNTSFCFLDIRSPGLGDTAMYLCATSAPTGDYEQYFGPGTRLTVT.